Below are 20 T cell receptor beta chains sequenced from a single sample in a study of T cell repertoires in cytomegalovirus infection. TCRdb re-derived calls from the reads in MiXCR, one entry per CDR3 protein. Found here are more than 400,000 distinct CDR3 sequences, around 27% of them singletons; the top ten hold roughly 13%. Input material: PBMCs. Source of these receptors: a human donor in good health (CMV status not recorded). Some clones in this sample may be carry-over from other donors' samples.

In this sample, this clonotype turned up a few times. The rearrangement links TRBV28 to TRBJ2-1; 10 nucleotides match TRBD2. CDR1 and CDR2 (germline): MDHEN, SYDVKM. The CDR3 loop spans 14 amino acids. The V and J ends lost 2 bases and 8 bases, in that order; junction bases with no gene match: 3. The CDR3 is CASSLPSGSDEQFF. CDR3 sequence (DNA): TGTGCCAGCAGTTTACCTAGCGGGAGTGATGAGCAGTTCTTC.

In this sample, this clonotype turned up a few times. This chain connects TRBV4-1 to TRBJ2-1; 9 nucleotides line up with TRBD2. The V gene's germline CDR1 is MGHRA and CDR2 YSYEKL. With 1 base clipped from V and 4 bases from J, the junction kept 8 bases outside the gene matches. The CDR3 loop spans 17 amino acids. The CDR3 sequence is CASSQGRLAELYNEQFF. In nucleotides, the CDR3 is TGCGCCAGCAGCCAAGGTCGACTAGCGGAGCTATACAATGAGCAGTTCTTC.

This clonotype was observed a handful of times. The gene calls are TRBV20-1 and TRBJ2-3; D is undetermined. Trimming took 0 bases from V and 5 from J, leaving 12 bases between them. CDR3 length: 14 amino acids. Germline V gene sequence: CDR1 DFQATT, CDR2 SNEGSKA (reference sequence). The CDR3 is CSARDSVGQDTQYF. In nucleotides, the CDR3 is TGCAGTGCTAGAGATTCGGTAGGCCAAGATACGCAGTATTTT.

This chain connects TRBV11-2 to TRBJ1-3; D remains ambiguous. Germline V gene lookup returns CDR1 SGHAT and CDR2 FQNNGV. Trimming removed 3 bases at V and 0 bases at J, with 9 bases between. The CDR3 consists of 15 residues. The CDR3 is CASSFRTPSGNTIYF. The CDR3 nucleotides are TGTGCCAGCAGCTTCCGGACGCCCTCTGGAAACACCATATATTTT.

The gene calls are TRBV6-2 or TRBV6-3 and TRBJ2-2; D gene ambiguous. V shed 10 bases and J shed 3 bases, with 12 bases lying between them. CDR1 and CDR2 (germline): MNHEY, SVGEGT. The length of the CDR3 is 13 residues. The CDR3 region has the DNA TGTGCCATCCAAATGCACGACACCGGGGAGCTGTTTTTT. Amino acid sequence: CAIQMHDTGELFF.

This clonotype was found a few times. The CDR3 bases are TGTGCCAGCAGCCCACCGCAGGGGGCGAAGAACACCGGGGAGCTGTTTTTT. Translated: CASSPPQGAKNTGELFF. The rearrangement joins TRBV7-8 to TRBJ2-2; 8 nucleotides align to TRBD1. CDR3 size: 17 residues. Germline-derived CDR1 and CDR2 are SGHVS and FQNEAQ. V lost 5 bases to trimming and J lost 1 base; unmatched junction nucleotides: 9.

In this sample, this clonotype turned up a few times. The J gene is TRBJ1-4, the V gene TRBV5-6; D remains unclear. V was shortened by 1 base and J by 6 bases, with 10 bases between the two germline ends. The germline gives CDR1 SGHDT, CDR2 YYEEEE. The CDR3 contains 14 residues. The CDR3: CASSLTGLHEKLFF. The CDR3 DNA reads TGTGCCAGCAGCTTGACCGGGTTACATGAAAAACTGTTTTTT.

V gene TRBV28 combines with J gene TRBJ2-7; D possibly corresponds to TRBD2 (7 bases). Germline V gives CDR1 MDHEN, CDR2 SYDVKM. V lost 2 bases, J lost 7 bases, and 15 bases lay in between. The CDR3 consists of 14 residues. Here the CDR3 reads CASSLIVRGGEQYF. CDR3 bases: TGTGCCAGCAGTTTAATTGTGAGGGGGGGGGAGCAGTACTTC.

The chain combines TRBV2 with TRBJ2-2; TRBD1 agrees at 8 bases. CDR3 size: 15 residues. Germline values: CDR1 SNHLY, CDR2 FYNNEI. V gave up 6 bases and J gave up 3 bases; unmatched junction bases: 6. CDR3 DNA sequence: TGTGCCAGCAGCCCGCGGACAGGGTACACCGGGGAGCTGTTTTTT. It specifies CASSPRTGYTGELFF.

The DNA for the CDR3 is TGTGCCTGGAGTATAGGTTTAAGCGGGAGGGCCTACGAGCAGTACTTC. The encoded protein is CAWSIGLSGRAYEQYF. V and J are TRBV30 and TRBJ2-7; 10 nucleotides match TRBD2. This CDR3 is built from 16 residues. J gave up 2 bases and V 2 bases, and 9 bases lay outside the gene matches. Germline assignment: CDR1 GTSNPN and CDR2 SVGIG (reference sequence).

The chain carries TRBV28 and TRBJ1-4, with a weak D call TRBD1 (5 bases). This CDR3 is 14 amino acids long. Germline values: CDR1 MDHEN, CDR2 SYDVKM. V was shortened by 6 bases and J by 6 bases, with 14 bases between the two germline ends. The CDR3 reads CASRPQGLDEKLFF. DNA of the CDR3: TGTGCCAGCAGACCTCAGGGACTCGATGAAAAACTGTTTTTT.

This clonotype was seen a handful of times. The rearrangement links TRBV12-3 or TRBV12-4 to TRBJ2-7, with TRBD1 matching over 11 bases. V shed 3 bases, J shed 9 bases, and the junction held 1 base outside the gene matches. The CDR3 runs 12 residues. CDR3 residues: CASSFGTGGQYV. The CDR3 coding sequence is TGTGCCAGCAGTTTCGGGACAGGGGGGCAGTACGTC.

The chain carries TRBV7-9 and TRBJ1-1; D is unresolved. The V gene lost 5 bases and the J gene lost 1 base, with 8 bases spanning the gap. The CDR3 loop spans 13 amino acids. CDR1 and CDR2 (germline): SEHNR, FQNEAQ (reference sequence). Here the CDR3 reads CASSVAWNTEAFF. The CDR3 region has the DNA TGTGCCAGCAGCGTTGCGTGGAACACTGAAGCTTTCTTT.

The chain carries TRBV11-2 and TRBJ2-1; D is perhaps TRBD1 (7 bases). V lost 7 bases and J lost 7, with 14 bases in between. Germline-derived CDR1 and CDR2 are SGHAT and FQNNGV. This CDR3 is built from 13 residues. Here the CDR3 DNA reads TGTGCCAGCATCTCCTCAGGGGGGAATGAGCAGTTCTTC. Amino acids: CASISSGGNEQFF.

The gene calls are TRBV2 and TRBJ1-2; 7 bases are shared with TRBD1. Germline V gene lookup returns CDR1 SNHLY and CDR2 FYNNEI. V lost 0 bases to trimming and J lost 0 bases; unmatched junction nucleotides: 10. This CDR3 is built from 18 residues. Written as DNA, the CDR3 is TGTGCCAGCAGTGAAGCGCTTGGCAGGGGGTCTACTAACTATGGCTACACCTTC. Translation: CASSEALGRGSTNYGYTF.

The chain has TRBV14 and TRBJ2-3; 10 nucleotides match TRBD2. Trimming removed 4 bases from V and 2 bases from J; junction bases left unmatched: 6. The germline V gene has CDR1 SGHDN and CDR2 FVKESK. The CDR3 runs 16 residues. CDR3 amino acids: CASSRTGLAVTDTQYF. The CDR3 DNA sequence: TGTGCCAGCAGCCGCACTGGACTAGCGGTCACAGATACGCAGTATTTT.

Points on this clonotype: The CDR3 end shows no conserved phenylalanine or tryptophan, and so a read error is likely. The chain is built from TRBV7-2 and TRBJ2-2; D remains ambiguous. Germline V gene lookup returns CDR1 SGHTA and CDR2 FQGNSA. Trimming shortened V by 1 base and J by 2 bases, and 8 bases separated the two germline ends. CDR3 length: 15 amino acids. The CDR3 DNA follows: TGTGCCAGCAGCTTAGTAGGGTCTAACACCGGGGAGCTGTTTTAT. It specifies CASSLVGSNTGELFY.

The gene calls are TRBV10-3 and TRBJ2-1; no clear D gene. This CDR3 has 16 residues. Per germline, CDR1 ENHRY and CDR2 SYGVKD. Trimming cost V 4 bases and J 2 bases, with 15 bases left between them. The CDR3 region has the DNA TGTGCCATCAGTGGCGGAGTGGGTGAGGCCTACAATGAGCAGTTCTTC. Translation: CAISGGVGEAYNEQFF.

This clonotype was found once. This chain joins TRBV5-1 and TRBJ1-1, with D perhaps TRBD1 (5 bases). Looked up from germline, CDR1 is SGHRS and CDR2 is YFSETQ. The length of the CDR3 is 15 residues. The V gene lost 0 bases and the J gene lost 5 bases, with 14 bases spanning the gap. CDR3 DNA sequence: TGCGCCAGCAGCTTGGCCACCGGGAGGGGTACTGAAGCTTTCTTT. It is translated as CASSLATGRGTEAFF.

This sequence joins TRBV4-1 and TRBJ2-1; possibly TRBD1 for D (6 bases). The CDR3 totals 18 residues. Germline V gene sequence: CDR1 MGHRA, CDR2 YSYEKL. The germline V and J ends were trimmed by 0 bases and 4 bases, with 19 bases remaining between them. CDR3 sequence reads: CASSQEQGFGRGYNEQFF. DNA for the CDR3: TGCGCCAGCAGCCAAGAGCAGGGGTTCGGAAGAGGATACAATGAGCAGTTCTTC.